Listed here is a single T cell receptor beta chain. This sample was included in a study of blood T cell repertoires in COVID-19. Germline V lookup: CDR1 SNHLY, CDR2 FYNNEI. The CDR3 loop spans 10 amino acids. V lost 3 bases to trimming and J lost 9 bases, with 4 bases between them. Sequencing used immunoSEQ multiplex PCR; TCRdb keeps in-frame clones, though not all of them. This table has about 320,000 clones, around 88% appearing once. The clonotype comes from a woman aged 30 to 39 with COVID-19, enrolled during active disease. This chain joins TRBV2 and TRBJ2-3; D ambiguous. Sequencing was carried out using peripheral blood. The CDR3 DNA is TGTGCCAGCAGTGAGGAGACGCAGTATTTT. This sequence encodes CASSEETQYF.